This T cell receptor (beta chain) was documented in a study of early T cells in non-severe SARS-CoV-2 infection. The TCR library protocol attached unique molecular identifiers to the individual cDNA molecules. Using its own MiXCR run on the 5' RACE reads, TCRdb lists one record per CDR3 protein. The table has around 53,000 distinct CDR3 sequences, more than 10% seen once; the top ten hold about 2.5%. Unmatched junction bases numbered 12, after V lost 4 bases and J lost 5 bases. The CDR3 is 16 residues long. CDR1 is SGHNT and CDR2 is YYREEE in the germline V gene (reference sequence). The TCR comes from an adult who was a healthcare worker with PCR-confirmed SARS-CoV-2 infection or an uninfected control (not recorded which). The chain uses TRBV5-4 and TRBJ2-1; 7 positions match TRBD1. Sequences were derived from whole blood, sampled at baseline. CDR3 nucleotide sequence: TGTGCCAGCAGCCAAAACAGGGGAAGAGTGCACAATGAGCAGTTCTTC. Protein: CASSQNRGRVHNEQFF.